This T cell receptor beta chain emerged from a study of Ad26.COV2.S vaccination and SARS-CoV-2 variants. For the study at large: Ad26.COV2.S was injected intramuscularly once or twice, 56 days apart. Study-wide results and caveats: Individuals receiving vaccine had higher spike-specific TCR breadth than placebo recipients did.

Trimming stripped 3 bases from V and 5 bases from J, with 4 bases between. The CDR3 runs 11 residues. For this clone: Its matching antigen is unknown. This same CDR3 is encoded by further DNA sequences in the sample.

Stated treatment: around 19 received Ad26.COV2.S at low or high dose, single or two shots; roughly five received placebo; per-sample allocation not given. On day 63 after the first injection, vaccine and placebo recipients gave samples. Profiling relied on immunoSEQ multiplex PCR, and the TCRdb table lists in-frame clones only, not all of them. The sample contains 200,000 to 300,000 clones, 87% of which appear only once. This chain joins TRBV12-3 or TRBV12-4 and TRBJ2-5; D remains ambiguous. The sequence was obtained from a person between 18 and 60 years old who received the Ad26.COV2.S COVID-19 vaccine or a placebo. This specimen consisted of peripheral blood, obtained in a trial of Ad26.COV2.S vaccine versus placebo. The CDR3 reads CASSFGETQYF. The DNA of the CDR3 is TGTGCCAGCAGTTTCGGGGAGACCCAGTACTTC.